What follows are 28 T cell receptor beta chains derived from one specimen sequenced in a study of early T cells in non-severe SARS-CoV-2 infection. TCRdb passed the 5' RACE reads through MiXCR, listing each CDR3 protein once. This sample carries approximately 60,000 distinct CDR3 sequences, 10% to 15% of them seen once, and the ten largest clones take 2.5% to 3%. The sample taken for sequencing was whole blood. The receptors derive from an adult who was a healthcare worker with PCR-confirmed SARS-CoV-2 infection or an uninfected control (not recorded which).

The chain uses TRBV11-2 and TRBJ2-3, with D possibly matching TRBD1 (6 bases). CDR3 length: 15 amino acids. Germline V CDR1 and CDR2: SGHAT, FQNNGV. The V end was cut by 3 bases, the J end by 0 bases, with 10 bases between. The CDR3 protein is CASSFAGASTDTQYF. The CDR3 DNA reads as TGTGCCAGCAGCTTCGCAGGGGCCAGCACAGATACGCAGTATTTT.

This clonotype was detected a few times. V gene TRBV7-3 combines with J gene TRBJ1-6; TRBD1 matches 10 bases. The length of the CDR3 is 15 residues. J lost 7 bases, V lost 5 bases, and 5 bases had no gene match. The germline V gene encodes CDR1 SGHTA and CDR2 FQGTGA. Here the CDR3 DNA reads TGTGCCAGCAGCCAGACAGGGGGCACGAATTCACCCCTCCACTTT. This codes for CASSQTGGTNSPLHF. The whole variable domain, filled in from reference TRBV7-3 and TRBJ1-6, reads GAGVSQTPSNKVTEKGKYVELRCDPISGHTALYWYRQSLGQGPEFLIYFQGTGAADDSGLPNDRFFAVRPEGSVSTLKIQRTERGDSAVYLCASSQTGGTNSPLHFGNGTRLTVT.

This clonotype was recorded many times. This chain links TRBV7-8 with TRBJ1-4, with D possibly being TRBD1 (5 bases). CDR1 and CDR2 (germline): SGHVS, FQNEAQ. This CDR3 has 14 residues. Trimming stripped 5 bases from V and 10 bases from J, with 17 bases between. The CDR3 sequence: CASSPGDLEGKLFF. The DNA of the CDR3 is TGTGCCAGCAGCCCCGGGGACCTAGAGGGAAAACTGTTTTTT.

The sample holds many counts of this clonotype. This chain uses TRBV11-2 with TRBJ2-1; 11 nucleotides align to TRBD2. Trimming removed 1 base from V and 6 bases from J; junction bases left unmatched: 11. The germline CDR1 and CDR2 sequences are SGHAT and FQNNGV. The CDR3 extends over 18 amino acids. In nucleotides, the CDR3 is TGTGCCAGCAGCTTAGTTCCTCTAGCGGGAGGTCCCGCCAATGAGCAGTTCTTC. It yields the protein CASSLVPLAGGPANEQFF.

This clonotype was counted ten times or more. The chain carries TRBV18 and TRBJ2-5; 11 bases are a match to TRBD1. The CDR3 spans 14 residues. With V trimmed by 4 bases and J by 5 bases, 3 bases remained unmatched. Germline V gene sequence: CDR1 KGHSH, CDR2 LQKENI. CDR3 residues: CASSLDRGQETQYF. The CDR3 nucleotides read TGTGCCAGCTCACTGGACAGGGGGCAGGAGACCCAGTACTTC.

This clonotype was seen more than once but under ten times. The V gene is TRBV4-2, the J gene TRBJ2-5; D unresolved. Trimming took 1 base from V and 8 from J, leaving 5 bases between them. Germline CDR1 and CDR2: LGHNA and YNFKEQ. This CDR3 has 11 amino acids. The CDR3 is CASSQGPTQYF. The CDR3 bases are TGTGCCAGCAGCCAAGGTCCTACCCAGTACTTC.

In its sample, this clonotype was seen many times. This chain joins TRBV30 and TRBJ2-1; 11 bases fit TRBD2. Losses at the gene ends were 1 base for V and 7 bases for J; bases not matched to a gene: 9. CDR3 size: 16 residues. Per the germline V gene, CDR1 is GTSNPN and CDR2 is SVGIG (reference sequence). CDR3 in amino acids: CAWSDPTSGGPNEQFF. DNA for the CDR3: TGTGCCTGGAGTGACCCTACTAGCGGGGGCCCGAATGAGCAGTTCTTC.

This clonotype was recorded at least ten times. The V and J genes are TRBV7-8 and TRBJ2-2; TRBD2 matches 16 bases. The germline CDR1 and CDR2 sequences are SGHVS and FQNEAQ. This CDR3 region has 19 residues. J was trimmed by 4 bases and V by 5 bases; bases with no gene match: 10. CDR3 DNA: TGTGCCAGCAGCCTGACCGGGACTAGCGGGAGGGCGGTCACCGGGGAGCTGTTTTTT. Protein: CASSLTGTSGRAVTGELFF.

V is TRBV12-3 or TRBV12-4 and J is TRBJ2-7; D gene unclear. CDR3 length equals 16 residues. Trimming shortened V by 6 bases and J by 2 bases, and 20 bases separated the two germline ends. The CDR3 loop reads CASSPLRVTFPYEQYF. CDR3 nucleotides: TGTGCCAGCAGCCCACTCCGCGTCACCTTCCCCTACGAGCAGTACTTC.

This clonotype was observed at least ten times. The J gene is TRBJ1-1, the V gene TRBV7-9, with a possible D match to TRBD1 (5 bases). Germline loops: CDR1 SEHNR, CDR2 FQNEAQ (reference sequence). The CDR3 is made up of 16 amino acids. Trimming removed 6 bases at V and 1 base at J, with 18 bases between. Here the CDR3 DNA reads TGTGCCAGCAGTTCCATCACAGGAACGGGGAACACTGAAGCTTTCTTT. It is translated as CASSSITGTGNTEAFF. Using reference TRBV7-9 and TRBJ1-1 for the parts outside the CDR3, the full variable domain is DTGVSQNPRHKITKRGQNVTFRCDPISEHNRLYWYRQTLGQGPEFLTYFQNEAQLEKSRLLSDRFSAERPKGSFSTLEIQRTEQGDSAMYLCASSSITGTGNTEAFFGQGTRLTVV.

This clonotype has at least ten counts. CDR3 nucleotides: TGTGCCAGCAGTTCCCCCGAGTCGACCGGGGAGCTGTTTTTT. It codes for CASSSPESTGELFF. The V and J genes are TRBV6-5 and TRBJ2-2; no reliable D call. V was cut by 4 bases and J by 5 bases, with 11 bases left in between. CDR3 length: 14 residues. Germline V gives CDR1 MNHEY, CDR2 SVGAGI.

The chain recombines TRBV7-2 with TRBJ1-5, with TRBD1 as a possible D gene (5 bases). This CDR3 contains 15 residues. Trimming stripped 6 bases from V and 6 bases from J, with 18 bases between. CDR1 and CDR2 (germline): SGHTA, FQGNSA. The CDR3 coding sequence is TGTGCCAGCAGTGGCCGGGATGGGGGGGGTCAGCCCCAGCATTTT. It yields the protein CASSGRDGGGQPQHF.

The gene calls are TRBV3-1 and TRBJ2-1; D remains ambiguous. Looked up from germline, CDR1 is LGHDT and CDR2 is YNNKEL (reference sequence). Trimming took 4 bases from V and 8 from J, leaving 18 bases between them. The CDR3 totals 15 residues. The CDR3 region has the DNA TGTGCCAGCAGCCCTCTAAGCAGGATTCGGGATGAGCAGTTCTTC. Translated, it gives CASSPLSRIRDEQFF.

At least ten counts were recorded for this clonotype. V and J are TRBV15 and TRBJ2-5; 7 bases fit TRBD1. The V and J ends lost 5 bases and 7 bases, in that order; junction bases with no gene match: 7. This CDR3 is 13 amino acids long. The V gene's germline CDR1 is LNHNV and CDR2 YYDKDF (reference sequence). In nucleotides, the CDR3 is TGTGCCACCAGCCGAGGGACAGTCGGGACCCAGTACTTC. It is translated as CATSRGTVGTQYF.

The chain is built from TRBV18 and TRBJ1-4; tentatively, D is TRBD1 (5 bases). The CDR3 has 14 residues. The V gene lost 5 bases and the J gene lost 5 bases, with 12 bases spanning the gap. Germline CDR1 KGHSH, CDR2 LQKENI. CDR3 coding DNA: TGTGCCAGCTCATTTCGCAGGGAGAATGAAAAACTGTTTTTT. This translates into CASSFRRENEKLFF.

The V call is TRBV29-1, the J call TRBJ1-4, with a tentative D call TRBD1 (6 bases). V was trimmed by 6 bases and J by 2 bases, leaving 16 bases between them. Germline loops: CDR1 SQVTM, CDR2 ANQGSEA. The CDR3 spans 15 residues. CDR3 sequence reads: CSVTRGGSTNEKLFF. CDR3 sequence (DNA): TGCAGCGTGACGAGGGGGGGAAGTACTAATGAAAAACTGTTTTTT.

This clonotype was found a few times. The rearrangement joins TRBV9 to TRBJ2-3, with TRBD1 identical over 7 bases. The germline CDR1 and CDR2 sequences are SGDLS and YYNGEE. Losses at the gene ends were 2 bases for V and 0 bases for J; bases not matched to a gene: 12. This CDR3 has 18 residues. The CDR3: CASSVGPLGQTSTDTQYF. The CDR3 DNA follows: TGTGCCAGCAGCGTGGGTCCCCTGGGACAGACCAGCACAGATACGCAGTATTTT.

This chain joins TRBV19 and TRBJ2-1; 8 positions match TRBD2. This CDR3 has 16 amino acids. After removal of 4 bases from V and 3 bases from J, the junction contained 8 bases not matched to a gene. Germline assignment: CDR1 LNHDA and CDR2 SQIVND (reference sequence). CDR3 coding DNA: TGTGCCAGTAGTACCGTGTTCGCGGGGGGCTACAATGAGCAGTTCTTC. Its translation is CASSTVFAGGYNEQFF.

The rearrangement joins TRBV5-1 to TRBJ1-4, with D perhaps matching TRBD1 (5 bases). The CDR3 has 13 amino acids. V was trimmed by 4 bases and J by 8 bases, leaving 12 bases between them. The germline V gene has CDR1 SGHRS and CDR2 YFSETQ. CDR3 loop: CASSRGWKEKLFF. CDR3 in DNA: TGCGCCAGCAGCCGGGGGTGGAAGGAAAAACTGTTTTTT.

This clonotype was found many times. The chain joins TRBV6-5 to TRBJ2-7; D remains ambiguous. The germline V and J ends were trimmed by 5 bases and 1 base, with 15 bases remaining between them. CDR3 size: 15 residues. Germline values: CDR1 MNHEY, CDR2 SVGAGI. In DNA form, the CDR3 reads TGTGCCAGCAGTCCAGGCCCCGGGCCTTCCTACGAGCAGTACTTC. Its protein is CASSPGPGPSYEQYF.

This clonotype was observed a handful of times. The V call is TRBV20-1, the J call TRBJ2-1; 9 bases are shared with TRBD2. Germline values: CDR1 DFQATT, CDR2 SNEGSKA (reference sequence). Losses at the gene ends were 6 bases for V and 6 bases for J; bases not matched to a gene: 12. The CDR3 length is 15 residues. DNA of the CDR3: TGCAGTGCGCCGCGAGGGACTAGCCGAGTCAATGAGCAGTTCTTC. Protein product: CSAPRGTSRVNEQFF.

This clonotype was observed many times. This chain joins TRBV11-2 and TRBJ1-4; no firm D call. V lost 5 bases to trimming and J lost 8 bases, with 12 bases between them. The length of the CDR3 is 13 residues. CDR1 is SGHAT and CDR2 is FQNNGV in the germline V gene. The CDR3 protein is CASSLRYSEKLFF. CDR3 coding DNA: TGTGCCAGCAGCCTTAGATATAGCGAAAAACTGTTTTTT.

This clonotype was counted ten times or more. This rearrangement joins TRBV7-2 to TRBJ2-2; weak D call: TRBD2 (5 bases). V shed 2 bases and J shed 6 bases, with 13 bases lying between them. CDR1 is SGHTA, CDR2 FQGNSA, per germline. The CDR3 has 15 amino acids. CDR3 region: CASSLRTPGPGELFF. The DNA for the CDR3 is TGTGCCAGCAGCTTAAGGACTCCCGGCCCCGGGGAGCTGTTTTTT.

The J gene is TRBJ2-1, the V gene TRBV6-2 or TRBV6-3; 10 bases are a match to TRBD2. Germline V gene lookup returns CDR1 MNHEY and CDR2 SVGEGT. Trimming at V came to 6 bases and at J to 7 bases, leaving 6 bases not matched to a gene. The CDR3 is 14 amino acids. The CDR3 DNA follows: TGTGCCAGCAGGCCGGGACTAGCGCTGAATGAGCAGTTCTTC. It translates to CASRPGLALNEQFF.

The J gene is TRBJ1-3, the V gene TRBV5-6; no reliable D call. V was pared by 1 base and J by 4 bases, with 12 bases between. This CDR3 region has 15 residues. Germline values: CDR1 SGHDT, CDR2 YYEEEE. CDR3 region: CASSLRSGLGNTIYF. The CDR3 DNA reads as TGTGCCAGCAGCTTGAGGTCTGGTCTGGGAAACACCATATATTTT.

This clonotype was observed a handful of times. The chain carries TRBV4-1 and TRBJ1-1; D uncertain. This CDR3 is 16 amino acids long. Germline V lookup: CDR1 MGHRA, CDR2 YSYEKL. The V end lost 1 base, the J end lost 6 bases, and 18 bases lay between the germline ends. The CDR3 protein is CASSQVGRTQGSEAFF. The CDR3 DNA follows: TGCGCCAGCAGCCAAGTCGGACGGACCCAAGGGTCTGAAGCTTTCTTT.

In this sample, this clonotype turned up a few times. The chain joins TRBV5-6 to TRBJ1-2; D not certain. The CDR3 has 16 residues. The germline CDR1 and CDR2 sequences are SGHDT and YYEEEE. V lost 6 bases to trimming and J lost 3 bases, with 21 bases between them. The CDR3 sequence is CASTQIGVGYDYGYTF. CDR3 in DNA: TGTGCCAGCACCCAAATCGGGGTTGGATATGACTATGGCTACACCTTC.

The chain combines TRBV4-1 with TRBJ2-3; 13 nucleotides align to TRBD2. CDR1 is MGHRA, CDR2 YSYEKL, per germline. V shed 4 bases, J shed 2 bases, and the junction held 6 bases outside the gene matches. The CDR3 is 17 amino acids. CDR3 protein: CASSPGLAGTYTDTQYF. CDR3 DNA: TGCGCCAGCAGCCCGGGACTAGCGGGGACATACACAGATACGCAGTATTTT.